Sequencing of this T cell receptor beta chain was carried out in a study of blood T cell repertoires in COVID-19. Study-level information: The cDNA or gDNA used as material had been derived from T cells, B-cell-depleted T cells, or PBMCs.

Clones were read by immunoSEQ multiplex PCR, and TCRdb kept only the in-frame ones, dropping some. The data hold about 36,000 clones, with 90% observed a single time. The CDR3 has 14 residues. The V end was cut by 4 bases, the J end by 0 bases, with 7 bases between. Germline assignment: CDR1 SEHNR and CDR2 FQNEAQ (reference sequence). The chain links TRBV7-9 to TRBJ1-5; unclear D gene. Sequencing was done on a sample of peripheral blood. The TCR sequence derives from a man in his sixties with active or convalescent COVID-19. CDR3 loop: CASSYGGSNQPQHF. The CDR3 DNA is TGTGCCAGCAGCTATGGAGGTAGCAATCAGCCCCAGCATTTT.